The clone carrying this T cell receptor (beta chain) occurred once. The antigen remains unidentified. This sample is part of a study of OX40 agonist ivuxolimab in advanced cancers. General study points: Expanded peripheral T cell antigen specificity was not determined. Clonal expansion among partial responders at 0.1-3.0 mg/kg ranked near the lowest.

Germline CDR1 is MDHEN and CDR2 is SYDVKM. Trimming took 2 bases from V and 5 from J, leaving 18 bases between them. The CDR3 loop spans 16 amino acids. Some clones are missing from TCRdb's copy, which holds only in-frame ones; the method was immunoSEQ multiplex PCR. The profile shows approximately 54,000 clones, approximately 93% of them singletons. The TCR was taken from an adult with an advanced solid tumor such as melanoma, head and neck, liver or kidney cancer. The specimen was CD4+ or CD8+ T cells sorted from blood, collected in a trial of the OX40 agonist ivuxolimab. The V gene is TRBV28, the J gene TRBJ2-5, with D maybe TRBD2 (7 bases). CDR3 in DNA: TGTGCCAGCAGTTTAATAGGGGGGGTCAGAGGTGAGACCCAGTACTTC. It translates to CASSLIGGVRGETQYF. The full variable domain, with the rest looked up from reference TRBV28 and TRBJ2-5, is DVKVTQSSRYLVKRTGEKVFLECVQDMDHENMFWYRQDPGLGLRLIYFSYDVKMKEKGDIPEGYSVSREKKERFSLILESASTNQTSMYLCASSLIGGVRGETQYFGPGTRLLVL.